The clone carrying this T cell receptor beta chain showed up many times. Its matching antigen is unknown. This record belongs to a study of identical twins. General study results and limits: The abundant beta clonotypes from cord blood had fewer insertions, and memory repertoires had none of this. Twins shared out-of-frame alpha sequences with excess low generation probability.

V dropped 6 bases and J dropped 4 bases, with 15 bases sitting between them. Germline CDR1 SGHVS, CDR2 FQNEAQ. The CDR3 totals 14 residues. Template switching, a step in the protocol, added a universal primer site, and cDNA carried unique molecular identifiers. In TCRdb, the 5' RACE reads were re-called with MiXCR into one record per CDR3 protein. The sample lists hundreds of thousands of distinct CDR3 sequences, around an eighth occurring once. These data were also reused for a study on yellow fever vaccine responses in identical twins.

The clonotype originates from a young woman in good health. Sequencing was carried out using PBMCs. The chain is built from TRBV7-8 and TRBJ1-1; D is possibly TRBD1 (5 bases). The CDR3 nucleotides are TGTGCCAGCAGTCTAAAACTTGGGACCACTGAAGCTTTCTTT. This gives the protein CASSLKLGTTEAFF. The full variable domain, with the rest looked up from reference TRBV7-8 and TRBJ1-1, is GAGVSQSPRYKVAKRGQDVALRCDPISGHVSLFWYQQALGQGPEFLTYFQNEAQLDKSGLPSDRFFAERPEGSVSTLKIQRTQQEDSAVYLCASSLKLGTTEAFFGQGTRLTVV.